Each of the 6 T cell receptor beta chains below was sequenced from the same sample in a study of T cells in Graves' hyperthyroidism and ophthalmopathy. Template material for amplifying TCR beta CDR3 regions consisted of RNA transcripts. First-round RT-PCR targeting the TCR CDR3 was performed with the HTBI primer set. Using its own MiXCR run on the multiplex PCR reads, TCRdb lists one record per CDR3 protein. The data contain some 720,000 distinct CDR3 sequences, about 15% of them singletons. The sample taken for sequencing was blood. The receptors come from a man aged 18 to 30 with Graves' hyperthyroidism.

CDR3 sequence reads: CSVLRGHEQYF. CDR3 nucleotide sequence: TGCAGCGTACTCAGGGGGCACGAGCAGTACTTC. This rearrangement joins TRBV29-1 to TRBJ2-7, with 8 positions matching TRBD1. The CDR3 runs 11 residues. Losses at the gene ends were 6 bases for V and 5 bases for J; bases not matched to a gene: 3. In germline, CDR1 is SQVTM, CDR2 ANQGSEA.

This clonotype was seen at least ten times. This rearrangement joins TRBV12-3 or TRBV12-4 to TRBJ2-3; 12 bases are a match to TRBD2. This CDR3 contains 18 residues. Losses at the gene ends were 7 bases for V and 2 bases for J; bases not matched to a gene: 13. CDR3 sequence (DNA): TGTGCCAGCACTCGCTCCGGGACTAGCGGGTTACTCACAGATACGCAGTATTTT. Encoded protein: CASTRSGTSGLLTDTQYF.

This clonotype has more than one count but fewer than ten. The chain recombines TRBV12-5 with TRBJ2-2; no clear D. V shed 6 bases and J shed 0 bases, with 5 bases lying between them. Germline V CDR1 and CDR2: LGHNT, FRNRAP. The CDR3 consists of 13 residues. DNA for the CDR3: TGTGCTAGTGGCCCTCCGAACACCGGGGAGCTGTTTTTT. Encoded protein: CASGPPNTGELFF.

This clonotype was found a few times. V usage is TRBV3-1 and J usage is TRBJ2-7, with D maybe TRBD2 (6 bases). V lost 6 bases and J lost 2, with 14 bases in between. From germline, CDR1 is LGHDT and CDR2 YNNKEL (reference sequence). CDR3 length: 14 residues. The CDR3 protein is CASRRSGGTYEQYF. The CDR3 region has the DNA TGTGCCAGCAGGCGCTCCGGGGGAACCTACGAGCAGTACTTC.

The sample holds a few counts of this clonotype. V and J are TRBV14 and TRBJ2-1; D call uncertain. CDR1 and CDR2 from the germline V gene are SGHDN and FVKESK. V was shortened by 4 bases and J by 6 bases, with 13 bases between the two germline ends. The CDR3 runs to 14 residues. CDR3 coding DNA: TGTGCCAGCAGCCCCCTCCGTGGGATCAATGAGCAGTTCTTC. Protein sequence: CASSPLRGINEQFF.

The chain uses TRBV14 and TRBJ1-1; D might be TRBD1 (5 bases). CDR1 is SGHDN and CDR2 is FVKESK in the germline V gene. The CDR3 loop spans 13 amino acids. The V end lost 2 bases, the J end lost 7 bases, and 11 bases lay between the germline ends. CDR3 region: CASSQQQGGEAFF. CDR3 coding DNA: TGTGCCAGCAGCCAACAGCAGGGTGGTGAAGCTTTCTTT.